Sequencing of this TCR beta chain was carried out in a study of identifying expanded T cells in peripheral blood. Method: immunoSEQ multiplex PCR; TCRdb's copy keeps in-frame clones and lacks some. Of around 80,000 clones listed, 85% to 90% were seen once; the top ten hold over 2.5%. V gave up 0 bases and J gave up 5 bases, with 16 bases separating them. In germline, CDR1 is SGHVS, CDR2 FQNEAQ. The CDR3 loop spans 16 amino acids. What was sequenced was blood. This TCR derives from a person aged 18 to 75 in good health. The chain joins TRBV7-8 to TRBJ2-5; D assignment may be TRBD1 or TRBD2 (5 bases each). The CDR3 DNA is TGTGCCAGCAGCTTAGCGGAGAGGGGTGGGGTCGAGACCCAGTACTTC. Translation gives CASSLAERGGVETQYF.